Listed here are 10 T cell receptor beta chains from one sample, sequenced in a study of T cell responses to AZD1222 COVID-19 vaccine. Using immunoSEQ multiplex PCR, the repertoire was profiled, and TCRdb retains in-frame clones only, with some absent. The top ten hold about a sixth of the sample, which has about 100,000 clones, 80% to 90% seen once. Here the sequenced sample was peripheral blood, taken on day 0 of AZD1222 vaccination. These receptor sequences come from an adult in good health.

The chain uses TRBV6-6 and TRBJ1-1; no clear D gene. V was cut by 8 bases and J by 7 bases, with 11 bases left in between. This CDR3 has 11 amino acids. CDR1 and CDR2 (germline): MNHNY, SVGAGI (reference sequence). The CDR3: CASSSLGEAFF. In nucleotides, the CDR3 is TGTGCCAGCTCTTCCTTGGGTGAAGCTTTCTTT.

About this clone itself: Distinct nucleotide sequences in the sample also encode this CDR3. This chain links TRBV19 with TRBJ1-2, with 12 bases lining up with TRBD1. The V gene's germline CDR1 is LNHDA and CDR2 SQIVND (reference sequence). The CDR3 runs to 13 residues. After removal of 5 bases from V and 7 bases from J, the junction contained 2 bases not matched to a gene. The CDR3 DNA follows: TGTGCCAGTAGTTTGGGACAGGGGGCTGGCTACACCTTC. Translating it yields CASSLGQGAGYTF.

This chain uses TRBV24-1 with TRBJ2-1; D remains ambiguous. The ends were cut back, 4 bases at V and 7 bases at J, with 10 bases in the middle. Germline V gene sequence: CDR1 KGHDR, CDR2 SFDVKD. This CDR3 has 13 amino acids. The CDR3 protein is CATSEYGFNEQFF. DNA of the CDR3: TGTGCCACCAGTGAATACGGTTTTAATGAGCAGTTCTTC.

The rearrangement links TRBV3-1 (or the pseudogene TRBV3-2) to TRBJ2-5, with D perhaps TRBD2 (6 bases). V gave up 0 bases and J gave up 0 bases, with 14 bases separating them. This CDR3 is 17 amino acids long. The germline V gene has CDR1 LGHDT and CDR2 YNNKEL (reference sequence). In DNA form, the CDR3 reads TGTGCCAGCAGCCAAGACTGGCGCGGGGAGGACCAAGAGACCCAGTACTTC. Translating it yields CASSQDWRGEDQETQYF.

CDR3 bases: TGTGCCAGCAGTTTAGAGCGGGGGGGCCAAAATGAGCAGTTCTTC. Its protein product is CASSLERGGQNEQFF. The chain combines TRBV27 with TRBJ2-1, with 10 bases fitting TRBD2. The CDR3 loop spans 15 amino acids. V shed 2 bases, J shed 7 bases, and the junction held 5 bases outside the gene matches. Germline V gives CDR1 MNHEY, CDR2 SMNVEV (reference sequence).

The CDR3 reads CASSYGRLAGYYEQYF. The CDR3 coding sequence is TGTGCCAGCAGTTACGGTCGGCTAGCGGGGTACTACGAGCAGTACTTC. The chain employs TRBV6-5 and TRBJ2-7; the match to TRBD2 covers 9 bases. The CDR3 totals 16 residues. Germline CDR1 is MNHEY and CDR2 is SVGAGI. With 2 bases clipped from V and 3 bases from J, the junction kept 8 bases outside the gene matches.

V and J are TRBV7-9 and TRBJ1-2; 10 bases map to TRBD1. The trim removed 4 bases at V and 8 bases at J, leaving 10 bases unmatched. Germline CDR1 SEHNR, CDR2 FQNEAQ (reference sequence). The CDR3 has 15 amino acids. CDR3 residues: CASSSQQGTGEGYTF. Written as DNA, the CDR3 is TGTGCCAGCAGCTCACAACAGGGGACAGGGGAAGGCTACACCTTC.

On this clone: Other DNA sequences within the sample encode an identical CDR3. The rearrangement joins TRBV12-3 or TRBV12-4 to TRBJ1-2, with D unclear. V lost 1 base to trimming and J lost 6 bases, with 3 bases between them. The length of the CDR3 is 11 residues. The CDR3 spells CASSLGDGYTF. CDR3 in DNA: TGTGCCAGCAGTTTAGGAGATGGCTACACCTTC.

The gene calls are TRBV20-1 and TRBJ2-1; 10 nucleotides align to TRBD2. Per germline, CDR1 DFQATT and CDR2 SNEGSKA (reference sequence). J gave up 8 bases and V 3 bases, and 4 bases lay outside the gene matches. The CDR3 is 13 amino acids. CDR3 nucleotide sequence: TGCAGTGCTAGTCTAGCGGGAGCCCATGAGCAGTTCTTC. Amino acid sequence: CSASLAGAHEQFF.

Written as DNA, the CDR3 is TGTGCCACCAGCAGAGGGACAGGGGGCAACGAGCAGTACTTC. Amino acids: CATSRGTGGNEQYF. The chain recombines TRBV15 with TRBJ2-7; 11 nucleotides match TRBD1. Germline CDR1 LNHNV, CDR2 YYDKDF (reference sequence). The V and J ends lost 1 base and 5 bases, in that order; junction bases with no gene match: 1. The CDR3 is 14 amino acids.